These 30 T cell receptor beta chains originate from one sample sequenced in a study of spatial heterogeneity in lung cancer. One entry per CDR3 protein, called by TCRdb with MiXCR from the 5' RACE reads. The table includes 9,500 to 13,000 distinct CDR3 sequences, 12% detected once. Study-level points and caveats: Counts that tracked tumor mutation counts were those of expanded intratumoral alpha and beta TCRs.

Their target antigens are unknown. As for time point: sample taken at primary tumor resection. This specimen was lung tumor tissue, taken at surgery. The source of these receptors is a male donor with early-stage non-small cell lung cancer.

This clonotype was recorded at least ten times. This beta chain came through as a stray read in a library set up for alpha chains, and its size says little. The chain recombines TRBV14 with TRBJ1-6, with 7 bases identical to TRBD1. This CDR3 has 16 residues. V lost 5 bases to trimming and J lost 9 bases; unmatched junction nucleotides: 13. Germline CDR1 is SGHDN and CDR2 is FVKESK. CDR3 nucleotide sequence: TGTGCCAGCAGCGAACTTGACCGACAGGGATCTTCACCCCTCCACTTT. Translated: CASSELDRQGSSPLHF.

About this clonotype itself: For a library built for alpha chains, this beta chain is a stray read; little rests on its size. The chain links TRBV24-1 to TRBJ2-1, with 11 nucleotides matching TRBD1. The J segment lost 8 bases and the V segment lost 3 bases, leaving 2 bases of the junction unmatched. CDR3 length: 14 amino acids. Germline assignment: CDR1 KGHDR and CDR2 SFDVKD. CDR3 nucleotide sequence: TGTGCCACCAGTGATGGACAGGGGGCGGATGAGCAGTTCTTC. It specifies CATSDGQGADEQFF.

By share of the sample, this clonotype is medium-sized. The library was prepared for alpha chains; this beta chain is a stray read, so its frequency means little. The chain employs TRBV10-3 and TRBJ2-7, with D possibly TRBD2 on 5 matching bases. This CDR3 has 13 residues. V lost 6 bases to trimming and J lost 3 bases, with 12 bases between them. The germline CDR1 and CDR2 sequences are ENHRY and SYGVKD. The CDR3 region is CAIRVEDGYEQYF. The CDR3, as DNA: TGTGCCATCAGAGTGGAGGACGGCTACGAGCAGTACTTC.

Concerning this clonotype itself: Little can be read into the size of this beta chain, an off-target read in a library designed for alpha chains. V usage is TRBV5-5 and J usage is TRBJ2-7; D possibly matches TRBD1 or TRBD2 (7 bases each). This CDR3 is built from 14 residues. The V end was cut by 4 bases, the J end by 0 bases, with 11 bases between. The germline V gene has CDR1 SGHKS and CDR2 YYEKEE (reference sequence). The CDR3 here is CASSQGGSSYEQYV. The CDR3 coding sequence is TGTGCCAGCAGCCAGGGGGGGAGCTCCTACGAGCAGTACGTC.

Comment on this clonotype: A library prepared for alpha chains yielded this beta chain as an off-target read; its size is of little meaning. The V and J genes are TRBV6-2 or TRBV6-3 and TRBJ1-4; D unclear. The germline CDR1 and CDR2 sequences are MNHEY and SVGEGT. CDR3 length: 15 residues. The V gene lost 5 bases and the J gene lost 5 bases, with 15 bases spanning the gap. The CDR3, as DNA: TGTGCCAGCAGTGACTTCAGAGGTCACAATGAAAAACTGTTTTTT. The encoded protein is CASSDFRGHNEKLFF.

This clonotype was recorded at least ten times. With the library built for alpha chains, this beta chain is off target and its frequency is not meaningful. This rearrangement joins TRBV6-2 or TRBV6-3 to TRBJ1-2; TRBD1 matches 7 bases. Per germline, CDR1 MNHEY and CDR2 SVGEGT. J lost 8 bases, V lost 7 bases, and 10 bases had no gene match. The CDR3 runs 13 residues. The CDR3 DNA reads TGTGCCAGCAATCGACAGGGCGTCTTGGGCTACACCTTC. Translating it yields CASNRQGVLGYTF.

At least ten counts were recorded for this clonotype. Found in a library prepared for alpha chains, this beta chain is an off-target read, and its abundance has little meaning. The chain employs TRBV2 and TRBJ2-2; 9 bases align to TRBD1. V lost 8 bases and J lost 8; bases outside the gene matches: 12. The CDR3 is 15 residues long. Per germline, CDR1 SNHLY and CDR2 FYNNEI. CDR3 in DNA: TGTGCCAGCCGAGGGCCACAGGGGGCGAGAGGGGAGCTGTTTTTT. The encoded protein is CASRGPQGARGELFF.

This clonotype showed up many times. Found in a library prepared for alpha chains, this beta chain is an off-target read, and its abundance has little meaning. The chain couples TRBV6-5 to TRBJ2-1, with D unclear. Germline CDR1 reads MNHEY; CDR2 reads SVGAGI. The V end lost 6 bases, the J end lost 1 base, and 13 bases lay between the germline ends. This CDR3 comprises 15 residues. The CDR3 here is CASSLTRGSYNEQFF. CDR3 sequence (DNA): TGTGCCAGCAGCCTAACGAGAGGTTCCTACAATGAGCAGTTCTTC.

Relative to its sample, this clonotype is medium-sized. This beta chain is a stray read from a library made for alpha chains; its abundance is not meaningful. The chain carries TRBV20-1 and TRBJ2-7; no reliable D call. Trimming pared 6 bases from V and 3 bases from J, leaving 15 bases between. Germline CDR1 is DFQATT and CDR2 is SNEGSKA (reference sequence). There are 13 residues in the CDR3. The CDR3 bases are TGCAGTGCCCCTCAGGCCTCGTACTACGAGCAGTACTTC. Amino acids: CSAPQASYYEQYF.

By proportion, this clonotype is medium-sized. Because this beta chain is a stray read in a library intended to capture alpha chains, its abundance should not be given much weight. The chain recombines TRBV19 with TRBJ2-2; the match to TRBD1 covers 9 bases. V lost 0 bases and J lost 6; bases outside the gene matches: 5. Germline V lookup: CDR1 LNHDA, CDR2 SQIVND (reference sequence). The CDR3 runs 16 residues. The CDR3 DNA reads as TGTGCCAGTAGTATAGAAGCGAGACAGGGGGCCGGGGAGCTGTTTTTT. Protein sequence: CASSIEARQGAGELFF.

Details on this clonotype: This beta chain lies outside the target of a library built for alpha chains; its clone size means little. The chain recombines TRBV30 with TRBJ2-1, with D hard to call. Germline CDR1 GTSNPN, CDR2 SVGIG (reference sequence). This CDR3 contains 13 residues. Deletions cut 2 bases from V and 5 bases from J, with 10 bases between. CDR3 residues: CAWSNNRHNEQFF. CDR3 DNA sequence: TGTGCCTGGAGTAACAACCGGCACAATGAGCAGTTCTTC.

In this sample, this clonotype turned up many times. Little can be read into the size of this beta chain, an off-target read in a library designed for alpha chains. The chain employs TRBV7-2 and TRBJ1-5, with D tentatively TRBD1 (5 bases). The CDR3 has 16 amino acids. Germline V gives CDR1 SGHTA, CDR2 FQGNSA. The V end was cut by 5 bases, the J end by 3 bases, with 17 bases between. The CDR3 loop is CASSPQGLRDNQPQHF. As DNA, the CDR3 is TGTGCCAGCAGCCCTCAGGGTCTCAGGGACAATCAGCCCCAGCATTTT.

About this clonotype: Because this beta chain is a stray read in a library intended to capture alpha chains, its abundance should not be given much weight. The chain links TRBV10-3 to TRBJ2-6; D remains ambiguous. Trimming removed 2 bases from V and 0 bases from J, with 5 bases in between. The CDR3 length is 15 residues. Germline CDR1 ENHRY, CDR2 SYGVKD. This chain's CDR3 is CAISEDNSGANVLTF. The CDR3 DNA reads TGTGCCATCAGTGAGGACAACTCTGGGGCCAACGTCCTGACTTTC.

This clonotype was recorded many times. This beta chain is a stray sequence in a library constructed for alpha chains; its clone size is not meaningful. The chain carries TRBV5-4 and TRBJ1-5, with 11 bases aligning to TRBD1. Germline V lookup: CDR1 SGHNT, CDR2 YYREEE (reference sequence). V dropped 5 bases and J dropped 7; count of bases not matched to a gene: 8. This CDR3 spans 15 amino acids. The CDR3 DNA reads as TGTGCCAGCAGTCCCGGACAGGGGGCAGGGCAGCCCCAGCATTTT. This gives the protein CASSPGQGAGQPQHF.

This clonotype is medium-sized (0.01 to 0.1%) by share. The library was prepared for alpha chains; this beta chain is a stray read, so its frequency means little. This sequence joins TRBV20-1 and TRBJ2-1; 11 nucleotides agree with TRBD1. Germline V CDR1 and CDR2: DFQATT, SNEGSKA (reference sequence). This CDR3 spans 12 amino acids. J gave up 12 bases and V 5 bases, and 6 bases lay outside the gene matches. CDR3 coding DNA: TGCAGTGCTGGACAGGGGGCTTTAGTGCAGTTCTTC. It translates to CSAGQGALVQFF.

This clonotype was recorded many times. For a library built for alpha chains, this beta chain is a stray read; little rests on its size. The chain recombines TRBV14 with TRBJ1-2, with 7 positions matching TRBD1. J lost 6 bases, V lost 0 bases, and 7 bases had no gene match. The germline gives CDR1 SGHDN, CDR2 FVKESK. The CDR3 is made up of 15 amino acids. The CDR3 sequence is CASSQDYRGGHGYTF. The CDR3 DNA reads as TGTGCCAGCAGCCAAGATTATCGAGGGGGCCATGGCTACACCTTC.

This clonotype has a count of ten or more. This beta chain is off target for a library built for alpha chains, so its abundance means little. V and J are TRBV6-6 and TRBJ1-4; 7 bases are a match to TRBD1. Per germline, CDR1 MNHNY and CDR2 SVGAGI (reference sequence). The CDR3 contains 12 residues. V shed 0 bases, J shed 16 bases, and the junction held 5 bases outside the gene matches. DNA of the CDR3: TGTGCCAGCAGTTACTCAGGGACAGATCCGTTTTTT. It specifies CASSYSGTDPFF.

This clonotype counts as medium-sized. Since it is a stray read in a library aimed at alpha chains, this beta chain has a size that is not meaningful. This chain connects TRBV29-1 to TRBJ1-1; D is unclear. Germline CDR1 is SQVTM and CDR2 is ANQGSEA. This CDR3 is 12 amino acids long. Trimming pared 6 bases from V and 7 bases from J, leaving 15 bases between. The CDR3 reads CSVATADGEAFF. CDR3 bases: TGCAGCGTGGCGACTGCGGACGGTGAAGCTTTCTTT.

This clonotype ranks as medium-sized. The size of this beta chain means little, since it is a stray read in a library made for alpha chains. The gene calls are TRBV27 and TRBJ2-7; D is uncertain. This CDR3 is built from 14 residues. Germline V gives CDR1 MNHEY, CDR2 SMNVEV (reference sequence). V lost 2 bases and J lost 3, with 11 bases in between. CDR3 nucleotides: TGTGCCAGCAGTTTAAACGGAAGACACTACGAGCAGTACTTC. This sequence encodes CASSLNGRHYEQYF.

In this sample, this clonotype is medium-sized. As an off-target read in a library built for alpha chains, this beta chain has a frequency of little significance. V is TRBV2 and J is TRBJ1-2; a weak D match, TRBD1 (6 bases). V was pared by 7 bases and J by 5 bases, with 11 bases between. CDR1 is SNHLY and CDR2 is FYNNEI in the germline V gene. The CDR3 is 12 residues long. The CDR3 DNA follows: TGTGCCAGCAAGACAGGACGTTATGGCTACACCTTC. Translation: CASKTGRYGYTF.

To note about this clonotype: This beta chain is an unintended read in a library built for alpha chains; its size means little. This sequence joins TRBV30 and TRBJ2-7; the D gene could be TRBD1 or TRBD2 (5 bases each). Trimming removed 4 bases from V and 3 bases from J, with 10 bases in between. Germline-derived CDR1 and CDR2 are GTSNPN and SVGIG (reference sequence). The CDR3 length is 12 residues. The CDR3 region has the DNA TGTGCCTGGAAGGGACCCCGCTACGAGCAGTACTTC. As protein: CAWKGPRYEQYF. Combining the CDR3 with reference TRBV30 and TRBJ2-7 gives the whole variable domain SQTIHQWPATLVQPVGSPLSLECTVEGTSNPNLYWYRQAAGRGLQLLFYSVGIGQISSEVPQNLSASRPQDRQFILSSKKLLLSDSGFYLCAWKGPRYEQYFGPGTRLTVT.

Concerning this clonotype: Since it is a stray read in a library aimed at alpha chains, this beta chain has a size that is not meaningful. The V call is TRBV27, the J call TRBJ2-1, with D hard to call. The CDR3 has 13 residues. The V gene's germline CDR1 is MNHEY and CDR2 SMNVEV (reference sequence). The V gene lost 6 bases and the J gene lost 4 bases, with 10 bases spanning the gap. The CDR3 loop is CASSPYGYNEQFF. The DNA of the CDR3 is TGTGCCAGCAGCCCTTATGGGTACAATGAGCAGTTCTTC.

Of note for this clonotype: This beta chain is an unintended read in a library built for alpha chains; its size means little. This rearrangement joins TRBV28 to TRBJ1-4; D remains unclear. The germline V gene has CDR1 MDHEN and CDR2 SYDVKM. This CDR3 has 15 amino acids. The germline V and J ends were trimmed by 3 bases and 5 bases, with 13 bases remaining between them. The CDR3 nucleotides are TGTGCCAGCAGTTTGCCAGCGGGTAGGAATGAAAAACTGTTTTTT. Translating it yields CASSLPAGRNEKLFF.

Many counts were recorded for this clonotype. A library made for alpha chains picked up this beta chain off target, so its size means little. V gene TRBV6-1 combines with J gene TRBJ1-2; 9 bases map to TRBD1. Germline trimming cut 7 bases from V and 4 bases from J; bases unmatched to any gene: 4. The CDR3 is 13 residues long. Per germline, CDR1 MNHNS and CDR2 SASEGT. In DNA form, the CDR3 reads TGTGCCAGCAATCCGACAGGGGGCTATGGCTACACCTTC. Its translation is CASNPTGGYGYTF.

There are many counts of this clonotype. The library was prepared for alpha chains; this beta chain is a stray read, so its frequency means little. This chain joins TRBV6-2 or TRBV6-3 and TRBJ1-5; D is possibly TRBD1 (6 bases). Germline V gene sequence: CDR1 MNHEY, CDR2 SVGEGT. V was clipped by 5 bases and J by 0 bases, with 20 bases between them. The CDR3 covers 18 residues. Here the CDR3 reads CASSRQRPGQFSNQPQHF. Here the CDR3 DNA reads TGTGCCAGCAGTCGCCAGCGACCCGGACAGTTTAGCAATCAGCCCCAGCATTTT.

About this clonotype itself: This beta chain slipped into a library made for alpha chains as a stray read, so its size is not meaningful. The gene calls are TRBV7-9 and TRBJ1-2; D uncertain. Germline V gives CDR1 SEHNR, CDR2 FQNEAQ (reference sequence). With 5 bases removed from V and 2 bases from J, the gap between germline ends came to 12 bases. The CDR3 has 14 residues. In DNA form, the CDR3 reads TGTGCCAGCAGCCTTGGGGTTGACAACTATGGCTACACCTTC. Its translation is CASSLGVDNYGYTF. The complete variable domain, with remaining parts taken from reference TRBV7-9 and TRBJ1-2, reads DTGVSQNPRHKITKRGQNVTFRCDPISEHNRLYWYRQTLGQGPEFLTYFQNEAQLEKSRLLSDRFSAERPKGSFSTLEIQRTEQGDSAMYLCASSLGVDNYGYTFGSGTRLTVV.

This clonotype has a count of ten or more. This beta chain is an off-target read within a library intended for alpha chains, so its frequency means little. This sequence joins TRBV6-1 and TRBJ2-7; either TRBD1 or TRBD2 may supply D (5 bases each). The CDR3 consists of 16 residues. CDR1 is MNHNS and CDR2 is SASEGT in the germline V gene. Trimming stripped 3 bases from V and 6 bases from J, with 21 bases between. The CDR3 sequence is CASSEVPGRGDSEQYF. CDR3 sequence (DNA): TGTGCCAGCAGTGAGGTCCCGGGACGAGGGGATTCCGAGCAGTACTTC.

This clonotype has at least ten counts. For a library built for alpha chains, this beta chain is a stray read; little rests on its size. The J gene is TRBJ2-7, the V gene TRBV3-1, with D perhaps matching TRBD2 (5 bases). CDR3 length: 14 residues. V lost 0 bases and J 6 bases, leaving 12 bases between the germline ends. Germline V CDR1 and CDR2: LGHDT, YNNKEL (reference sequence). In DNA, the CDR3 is TGTGCCAGCAGCCAAGACTCGACGAGGGTCGAGCAGTACTTC. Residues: CASSQDSTRVEQYF.

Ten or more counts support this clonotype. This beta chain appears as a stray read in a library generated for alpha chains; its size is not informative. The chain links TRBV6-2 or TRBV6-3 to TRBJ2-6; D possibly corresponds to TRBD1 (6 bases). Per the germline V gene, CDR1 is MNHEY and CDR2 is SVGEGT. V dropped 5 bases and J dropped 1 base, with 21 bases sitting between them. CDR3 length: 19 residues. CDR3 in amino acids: CASSRNGAGAPSGANVLTF. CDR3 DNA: TGTGCCAGCAGTAGAAACGGGGCAGGGGCCCCATCTGGGGCCAACGTCCTGACTTTC.

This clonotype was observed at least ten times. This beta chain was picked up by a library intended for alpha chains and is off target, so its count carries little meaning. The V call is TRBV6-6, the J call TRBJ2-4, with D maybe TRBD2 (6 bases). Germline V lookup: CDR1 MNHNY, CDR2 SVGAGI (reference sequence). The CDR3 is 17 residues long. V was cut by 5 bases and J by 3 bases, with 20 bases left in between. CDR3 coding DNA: TGTGCCAGCAGTCCCACTAGGGTCGGGAGAAACAAAAACATTCAGTACTTC. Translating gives CASSPTRVGRNKNIQYF.